Here is one T cell receptor (beta chain) with its context. Libraries were prepared by immunoSEQ multiplex PCR; TCRdb keeps only in-frame clonotypes and omits some of them. Of over 80,000 clones in the sample, 80% to 90% were seen once. CDR3 length equals 17 residues. V was pared by 3 bases and J by 0 bases, with 17 bases between. Per the germline V gene, CDR1 is LNHNV and CDR2 is YYDKDF (reference sequence). These data belong to a study of blood T cell repertoires in COVID-19. Study-level background: Some COVID-19 samples were acute and others convalescent; all came from the United States, Italy and Spain. Nucleic acid was either cDNA or gDNA, and it came from T cells, B-cell-depleted T cells, or PBMCs.

This rearrangement joins TRBV15 to TRBJ2-5; tentatively, D is TRBD1 (6 bases). Sequencing was done on a sample of peripheral blood. This TCR came from a man between 45 and 60 years old with acute or convalescent COVID-19. In DNA, the CDR3 is TGTGCCACCAGCAGGGGCCCACAGGGCGGGTACCAAGAGACCCAGTACTTC. Residues: CATSRGPQGGYQETQYF.